One sample yielded the 11 T cell receptor beta chains listed below, sequenced in a study of T cell repertoires in cytomegalovirus infection. A single record per CDR3 protein comes from TCRdb applying MiXCR to the reads. The sample has 200,000 to 300,000 distinct CDR3 sequences, 6.5% seen once. The sample comprised PBMCs. All receptors derive from a human donor in good health (CMV status not recorded). Some clones in this sample may be carry-over from other donors' samples.

This clonotype was counted between two and nine times. The V and J genes are TRBV29-1 and TRBJ1-2; D unclear. With 3 bases removed from V and 4 bases from J, the gap between germline ends came to 6 bases. Germline CDR1 reads SQVTM; CDR2 reads ANQGSEA. The CDR3 runs to 11 residues. The CDR3 nucleotides are TGCAGCGTTGAGAGGGTCTATGGCTACACCTTC. Encoded protein: CSVERVYGYTF.

This clonotype was seen at least ten times. The V gene is TRBV7-8, the J gene TRBJ1-1; possible D gene TRBD1, 5 bases. CDR3 length: 14 residues. Per the germline V gene, CDR1 is SGHVS and CDR2 is FQNEAQ. The V and J ends lost 6 bases and 13 bases respectively, with 24 bases between them. The DNA of the CDR3 is TGTGCCAGCAGTTCCCTAGGTGGGGGATTCCCCGTTTTCTTT. Translation: CASSSLGGGFPVFF. Full variable domain (remainder filled in from reference TRBV7-8 and TRBJ1-1): GAGVSQSPRYKVAKRGQDVALRCDPISGHVSLFWYQQALGQGPEFLTYFQNEAQLDKSGLPSDRFFAERPEGSVSTLKIQRTQQEDSAVYLCASSSLGGGFPVFFGQGTRLTVV.

In DNA form, the CDR3 reads TGCAGTGCTTCGTCGGGACAAAACTACGAGCAGTACTTC. Its protein product is CSASSGQNYEQYF. The chain carries TRBV20-1 and TRBJ2-7; D is perhaps TRBD1 (6 bases). Germline values: CDR1 DFQATT, CDR2 SNEGSKA (reference sequence). The V gene lost 5 bases and the J gene lost 3 bases, with 14 bases spanning the gap. This CDR3 is 13 amino acids long.

V is TRBV10-3 and J is TRBJ1-2; 11 bases line up with TRBD1. This CDR3 has 16 residues. Germline-derived CDR1 and CDR2 are ENHRY and SYGVKD. Germline trimming cut 10 bases from V and 1 base from J; bases unmatched to any gene: 11. The DNA for the CDR3 is TGTGCCACCAACCGGGACAGGGGGTCAAGTAACTATGGCTACACCTTC. Translated: CATNRDRGSSNYGYTF.

This clonotype was observed at least ten times. The chain has TRBV7-2 and TRBJ1-1; D remains unclear. CDR3 length: 16 amino acids. The germline V gene encodes CDR1 SGHTA and CDR2 FQGNSA. V shed 3 bases and J shed 1 base, with 15 bases lying between them. The CDR3 nucleotides are TGTGCCAGCAGCTTGCGGAGGATGGAGAAGAACACTGAAGCTTTCTTT. This gives the protein CASSLRRMEKNTEAFF.

This clonotype has a count of ten or more. The chain has TRBV7-2 and TRBJ1-1; 9 bases agree with TRBD1. The germline CDR1 and CDR2 sequences are SGHTA and FQGNSA. This CDR3 contains 14 residues. Trimming removed 0 bases from V and 8 bases from J; junction bases left unmatched: 4. The CDR3, as DNA: TGTGCCAGCAGCTTAGCCGGGACAGGGATAGAAGCTTTCTTT. As protein: CASSLAGTGIEAFF.

Notes on this clonotype: A read error is possible here, since a much larger clone lies one base away. J is TRBJ1-5 and V is TRBV6-6; D is perhaps TRBD1 (5 bases). The CDR3 is 14 residues long. The germline CDR1 and CDR2 sequences are MNHNY and SVGAGI (reference sequence). The CDR3 reads CASSWGGSNQPQDF. The CDR3 bases are TGTGCCAGCAGTTGGGGGGGGAGCAATCAGCCCCAGGATTTT.

This clonotype was counted ten times or more. V is TRBV18 and J is TRBJ1-2, with 7 bases matching TRBD1. Germline CDR1 is KGHSH and CDR2 is LQKENI. The CDR3 is made up of 16 amino acids. J lost 6 bases, V lost 4 bases, and 14 bases had no gene match. DNA of the CDR3: TGTGCCAGCTCACTTCCCCAGGACAGGTCCAGCGATGGCTACACCTTC. This encodes CASSLPQDRSSDGYTF.

This clonotype occurred a few times. The chain couples TRBV29-1 to TRBJ2-7; 8 bases are a match to TRBD1. Trimming at V came to 6 bases and at J to 4 bases, leaving 2 bases not matched to a gene. CDR3 size: 11 residues. Germline V gene lookup returns CDR1 SQVTM and CDR2 ANQGSEA. As DNA, the CDR3 is TGCAGCGTATGGACAGGGTACGAGCAGTACTTC. As protein: CSVWTGYEQYF.

This clonotype came up many times. V and J are TRBV11-3 and TRBJ2-5, with D hard to call. The germline V gene encodes CDR1 SGHNT and CDR2 YENEEA. The CDR3 is made up of 13 amino acids. Trimming shortened V by 5 bases and J by 6 bases, and 13 bases separated the two germline ends. The CDR3 sequence is CASSPGPLKTQYF. CDR3 sequence (DNA): TGTGCCAGCAGCCCTGGACCCCTGAAGACCCAGTACTTC.

This clonotype came up many times. The CDR3 reads CASSELAGGSYNEQFF. DNA for the CDR3: TGTGCCAGTAGTGAGCTAGCGGGGGGCTCCTACAATGAGCAGTTCTTC. The chain has TRBV19 and TRBJ2-1, with TRBD2 matching 11 bases. In germline, CDR1 is LNHDA, CDR2 SQIVND (reference sequence). Trimming at V came to 5 bases and at J to 0 bases, leaving 3 bases not matched to a gene. The CDR3 loop spans 16 amino acids. Complete variable domain (other parts from reference TRBV19 and TRBJ2-1): DGGITQSPKYLFRKEGQNVTLSCEQNLNHDAMYWYRQDPGQGLRLIYYSQIVNDFQKGDIAEGYSVSREKKESFPLTVTSAQKNPTAFYLCASSELAGGSYNEQFFGPGTRLTVL.